There are many counts of the clone carrying this T cell receptor beta chain. The template used for profiling TCR beta VDJ and CDR3 was genomic DNA. TCRdb passed the reads through MiXCR, listing each CDR3 protein once. The sample holds about 150,000 distinct CDR3 sequences, about 54% seen once. For sequencing, patients were chosen who had shown expansion of CD8+CD57+ cells by flow cytometry. The source of the sample is a study of CD8+CD57+ T cells in acquired aplastic anemia. Whole-study context: Sorted CD4+ plus CD8+ cells gave DNA averaging roughly 3.5 ug.

In germline, CDR1 is SGHRS, CDR2 YFSETQ. The CDR3 is 17 residues long. The ends lost 2 bases at V and 5 bases at J; junction bases unmatched: 8. Sequencing input: sorted CD4+, CD8+, or CD8+CD57+ T cells (not recorded which) from PBMCs. J is TRBJ2-5 and V is TRBV5-1, with TRBD2 identical over 14 bases. This TCR was recovered from a human donor with aplastic anemia. The CDR3 sequence is CASSFPTSGGARETQYF. In DNA, the CDR3 is TGCGCCAGCAGCTTTCCGACTAGCGGGGGGGCCAGGGAGACCCAGTACTTC.